The present TCR beta chain was sequenced within a study of somatic mutations in cytotoxic T cells in rheumatoid arthritis. Study-level information: Selected populations of V beta antibody-stained T cells underwent flow sorting at nearly 100% purity; these encompassed V beta1+ cells subjected to TCRB sequencing.

Data came from immunoSEQ multiplex PCR; TCRdb stores just in-frame clones and leaves some out. The table has 18,000 or so clones, roughly 70% seen once. There are 14 residues in the CDR3. CDR1 is SGDLS, CDR2 YYNGEE, per germline. Trimming took 7 bases from V and 4 from J, leaving 17 bases between them. Magnetic beads with positive selection isolated CD4+ and CD8+ fractions, whose purity was verified by flow cytometry. The receptor's source is an older woman in good health. The V call is TRBV9, the J call TRBJ1-1, with a tentative D call TRBD1 (5 bases). The sequenced sample consisted of CD8+ T cells sorted from blood. In DNA, the CDR3 is TGTGCCAGCTCAGGACCTTCGGGGGGCACTGAAGCTTTCTTT. Amino acids: CASSGPSGGTEAFF.